This T cell receptor beta chain comes out of a study of T cell changes during pregnancy in multiple sclerosis. V shed 5 bases and J shed 4 bases, with 12 bases lying between them. Germline V gives CDR1 PRHDT, CDR2 FYEKMQ (reference sequence). CDR3 length: 14 residues. Clones were read by immunoSEQ multiplex PCR, and TCRdb kept only the in-frame ones, dropping some. The data contain over 60,000 clones, over 95% of them singletons. The receptor was derived from a female donor with multiple sclerosis, enrolled in a pregnancy study. The chain joins TRBV13 to TRBJ1-3, with D maybe TRBD1 (5 bases). The sample in question was CD8+ T cells from peripheral blood mononuclear cells, obtained after pregnancy. The CDR3 spells CASSTTDRGNTIYF. The CDR3 bases are TGTGCCAGCAGCACCACCGACAGAGGAAACACCATATATTTT.